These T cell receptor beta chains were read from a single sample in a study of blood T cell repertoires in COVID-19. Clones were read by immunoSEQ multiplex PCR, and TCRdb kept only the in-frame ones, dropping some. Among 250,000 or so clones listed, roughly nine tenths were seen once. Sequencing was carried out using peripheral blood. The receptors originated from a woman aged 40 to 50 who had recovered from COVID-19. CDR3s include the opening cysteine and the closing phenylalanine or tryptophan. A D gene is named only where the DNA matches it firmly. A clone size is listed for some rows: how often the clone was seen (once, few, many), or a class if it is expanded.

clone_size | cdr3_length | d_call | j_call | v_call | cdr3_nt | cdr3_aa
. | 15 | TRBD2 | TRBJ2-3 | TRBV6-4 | TGTGCCAGCAGTGCAGTGGCTAGCGGTACAGATACGCAGTATTTT | CASSAVASGTDTQYF
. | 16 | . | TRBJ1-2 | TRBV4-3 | TGCGCCAGCAGCCAAGAATTCCGGACAAAGGTGGATGGCTACACCTTC | CASSQEFRTKVDGYTF
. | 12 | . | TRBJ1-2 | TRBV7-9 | TGTGCCAGCTTCGGTCTCTTCTATGGCTACACCTTC | CASFGLFYGYTF
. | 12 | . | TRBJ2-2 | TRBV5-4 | TGTGCCAGCAGCCCCACCGGCGGGGAGCTGTTTTTT | CASSPTGGELFF
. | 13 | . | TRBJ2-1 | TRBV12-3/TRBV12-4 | TGTGCCAGCAGCGGGATAGAGAAGAATGAGCAGTTCTTC | CASSGIEKNEQFF
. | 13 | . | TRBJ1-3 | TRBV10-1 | TGCGCCAGCAGTTCTGTCGCTGGAAACACCATATATTTT | CASSSVAGNTIYF
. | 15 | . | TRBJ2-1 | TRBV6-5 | TGTGCCAGCAGTTACCAAGTCGGGACTGCCGATGAGCAGTTCTTC | CASSYQVGTADEQFF
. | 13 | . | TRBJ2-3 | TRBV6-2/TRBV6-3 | TGTGCCAGCAGTCGGAGAGATCCAGATACGCAGTATTTT | CASSRRDPDTQYF
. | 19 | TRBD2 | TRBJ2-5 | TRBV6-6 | TGTGCCAGCAGTGGATCTAGCGGGAGGGCCTTGGATCACCAAGAGACCCAGTACTTC | CASSGSSGRALDHQETQYF
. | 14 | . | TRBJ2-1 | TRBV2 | TGTGCCCCAGCACGGGGGGCACCTTACAATGAGCAGTTCTTC | CAPARGAPYNEQFF
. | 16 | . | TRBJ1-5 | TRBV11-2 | TGTGCCAGCAGCTCCATCGCGGGAGTCAGCAATCAGCCCCAGCATTTT | CASSSIAGVSNQPQHF
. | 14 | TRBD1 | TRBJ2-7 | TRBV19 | TGTGCCAGTAGCCCTGGGACAGGTTCCTACGAGCAGTACTTC | CASSPGTGSYEQYF
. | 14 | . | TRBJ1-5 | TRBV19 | TGTGCCAGTAGTCCCCGGGAGGTTCATCAGCCCCAGCATTTT | CASSPREVHQPQHF
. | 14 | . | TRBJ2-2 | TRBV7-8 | TGTGCCAGCAGCTTAGCGGGAGTCAGCGGGGAGCTGTTTTTT | CASSLAGVSGELFF
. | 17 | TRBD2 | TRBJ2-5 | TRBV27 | TGTGCCAGCAGTTCCCCTAGCGGAGGGAAGGGTACAGGGACCCAGTACTTC | CASSSPSGGKGTGTQYF
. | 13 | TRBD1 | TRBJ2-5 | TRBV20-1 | TGCAGTGCTAGTGCTACAGGGGGGGAGACCCAGTACTTC | CSASATGGETQYF
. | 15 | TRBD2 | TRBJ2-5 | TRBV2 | TGTGCCAGCAAGGGACTAGCGGGGGGGCCTAAGACCCAGTACTTC | CASKGLAGGPKTQYF
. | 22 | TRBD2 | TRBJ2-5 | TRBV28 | TGTGCCAGCAGTTTCGGACTCTGGCCTAGCGGGGGGCCTACAAGGTACCAAGAGACCCAGTACTTC | CASSFGLWPSGGPTRYQETQYF
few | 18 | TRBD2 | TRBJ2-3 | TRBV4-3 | TGCGCCAGCAGCCAAGATCCGGTGACTAGCGGATACGTATATACGCAGTATTTT | CASSQDPVTSGYVYTQYF
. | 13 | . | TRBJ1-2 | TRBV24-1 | TGTGCCACCACTGGGGAGATTAACTATGGCTACACCTTC | CATTGEINYGYTF
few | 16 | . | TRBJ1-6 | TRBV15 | TGTGCCACCAGCACTAAGGATGGTTATCCCGGGTCACCCCTCCACTTT | CATSTKDGYPGSPLHF
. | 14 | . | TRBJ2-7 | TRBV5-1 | TGCGCCAGCAGCTTGGAAGCAGGGCCCTACGAGCAGTACTTC | CASSLEAGPYEQYF
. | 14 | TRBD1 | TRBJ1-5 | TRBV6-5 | TGTGCCAGCAGTATTGACAGGGGTGGGCAGCCCCAGCATTTT | CASSIDRGGQPQHF
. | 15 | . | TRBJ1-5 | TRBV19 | TGTGCCAGTAGTCCGGCGGGGGCGAGCAATCAGCCCCAGCATTTT | CASSPAGASNQPQHF
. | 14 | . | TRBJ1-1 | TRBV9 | TGTGCCAGCAGCGTAGTAACAGGAAACACTGAAGCTTTCTTT | CASSVVTGNTEAFF
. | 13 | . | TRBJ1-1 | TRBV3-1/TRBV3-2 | TGTGCCAGCAGTCAGGGGAAGAACACTGAAGCTTTCTTT | CASSQGKNTEAFF
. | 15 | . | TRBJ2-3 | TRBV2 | TGTGCCAGCAGTGTTTGGGTAGCGGGCACAGATACGCAGTATTTT | CASSVWVAGTDTQYF
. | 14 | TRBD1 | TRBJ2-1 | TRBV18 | TGTGCCAGCTCAGGGACAGGGGGCACCGATGAGCAGTTCTTC | CASSGTGGTDEQFF
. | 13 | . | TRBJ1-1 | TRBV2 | TGTGCCAGCAGTGACCAGGGGAAGACTGAAGCTTTCTTT | CASSDQGKTEAFF
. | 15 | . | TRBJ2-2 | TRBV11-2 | TGTGCCAGCAGCTTTGGGACTCTCTGGGACGGGGAGCTGTTTTTT | CASSFGTLWDGELFF
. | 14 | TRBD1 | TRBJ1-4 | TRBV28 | TGTGCCAGCGGACAGGGGCCCACTAATGAAAAACTGTTTTTT | CASGQGPTNEKLFF
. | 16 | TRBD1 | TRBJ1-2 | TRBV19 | TGTGCCAGTAATCCACACCGGGACAGGGAGAACTATGGCTACACCTTC | CASNPHRDRENYGYTF
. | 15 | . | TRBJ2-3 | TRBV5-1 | TGCGCCAGCAGCTTTGCTAGTGTTAGCACAGATACGCAGTATTTT | CASSFASVSTDTQYF
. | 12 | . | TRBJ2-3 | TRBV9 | TGTGCCAGCAGCTCGTCTCTCGGGGCGCAGTATTTT | CASSSSLGAQYF
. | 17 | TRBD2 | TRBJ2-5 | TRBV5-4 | TGTGCCAGCAGCTCCGGCGGCGGGGGGGCGGTGAGGGAGACCCAGTACTTC | CASSSGGGGAVRETQYF
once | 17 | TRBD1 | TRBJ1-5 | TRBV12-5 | TGTGCTAGTGGTTTGGTACTGGACAGGGTTACTGGTCAGCCCCAGCATTTT | CASGLVLDRVTGQPQHF
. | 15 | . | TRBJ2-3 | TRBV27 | TGTGCCAGCAGTTTATCTGACTATAGGGGGTATACGCAGTATTTT | CASSLSDYRGYTQYF
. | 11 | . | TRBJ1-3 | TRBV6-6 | TGTGCCGGGAGCTCTGGAAACACCATATATTTT | CAGSSGNTIYF
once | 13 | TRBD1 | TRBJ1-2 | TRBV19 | TGTGCCAGTAGTCCGGGACAGGTCTATGGCTACACCTTC | CASSPGQVYGYTF
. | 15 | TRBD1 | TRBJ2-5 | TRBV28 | TGTGCCAGCAGTTTAACAGGGGGCAAACGAGAGACCCAGTACTTC | CASSLTGGKRETQYF
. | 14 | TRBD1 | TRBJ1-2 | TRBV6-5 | TGTGCCAGCAGCTATGACAGGGGAAGCTATGGCTACACCTTC | CASSYDRGSYGYTF
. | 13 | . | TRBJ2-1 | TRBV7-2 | TGTGCCAGCAGTCTCTCGACTAGAAATGAGCAGTTCTTC | CASSLSTRNEQFF
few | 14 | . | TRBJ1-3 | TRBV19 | TGTGCCAGTAGTAACATCGCCTCTGGAAACACCATATATTTT | CASSNIASGNTIYF
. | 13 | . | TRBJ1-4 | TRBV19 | TGTGCCAGTAGTACAGGGGTTATGGAAAAACTGTTTTTT | CASSTGVMEKLFF
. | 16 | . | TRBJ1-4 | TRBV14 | TGTGCCAGCAGCCAAGGGGCAGGGGCCGCTAATGAAAAACTGTTTTTT | CASSQGAGAANEKLFF
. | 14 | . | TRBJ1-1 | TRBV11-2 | TGTGCCAGCAGCCGATTTAGCGAGGTTGGTGAAGCTTTCTTT | CASSRFSEVGEAFF
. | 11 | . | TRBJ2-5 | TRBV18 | TGTGCCAGCTCTCCTCAAGAGACCCAGTACTTC | CASSPQETQYF
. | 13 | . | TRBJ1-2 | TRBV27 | TGTGCCAGCAGTTTTAACAGGTTGGATGGCTACACCTTC | CASSFNRLDGYTF
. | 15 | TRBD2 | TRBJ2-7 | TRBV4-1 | TGCGCCAGCAGCCAAGATAGTAGGGAGGGAGCCGAGCAGTACTTC | CASSQDSREGAEQYF
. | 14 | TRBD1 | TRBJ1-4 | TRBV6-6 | TGTGCCAGCAGCTACGGGACAGTTAATGAAAAACTGTTTTTT | CASSYGTVNEKLFF
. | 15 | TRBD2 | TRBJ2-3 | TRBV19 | TGTGCCAGTACACAGGGACTAGCGGGGGTGGATACGCAGTATTTT | CASTQGLAGVDTQYF
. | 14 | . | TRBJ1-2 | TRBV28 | TGTGCCAGCAGTTTATTAGCAGTCAACTATGGCTACACCTTC | CASSLLAVNYGYTF
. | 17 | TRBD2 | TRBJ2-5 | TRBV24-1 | TGTGCCACCAGTGATTTAGGGACTAGCGGGATTCAAGAGACCCAGTACTTC | CATSDLGTSGIQETQYF
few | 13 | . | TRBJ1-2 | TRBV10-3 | TGTGCCATCAGTGAAGGGGTTGGCTATGGCTACACCTTC | CAISEGVGYGYTF
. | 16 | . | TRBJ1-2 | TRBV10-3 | TGTGCCATCAGTGAGGCACAGGGAAGGTCTAACTATGGCTACACCTTC | CAISEAQGRSNYGYTF